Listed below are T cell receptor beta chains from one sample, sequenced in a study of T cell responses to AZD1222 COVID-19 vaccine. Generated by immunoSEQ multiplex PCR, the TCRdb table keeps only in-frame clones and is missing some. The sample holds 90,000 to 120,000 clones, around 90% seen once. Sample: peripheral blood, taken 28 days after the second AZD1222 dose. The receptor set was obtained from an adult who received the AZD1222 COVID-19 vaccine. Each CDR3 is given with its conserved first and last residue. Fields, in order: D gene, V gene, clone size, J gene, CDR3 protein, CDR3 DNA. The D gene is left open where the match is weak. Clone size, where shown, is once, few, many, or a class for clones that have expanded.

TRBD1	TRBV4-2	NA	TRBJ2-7	CASSQEPGQRYF	TGTGCCAGCAGCCAAGAGCCGGGACAGCGGTACTTC
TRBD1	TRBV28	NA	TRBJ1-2	CASSLGTGGFLGGYTF	TGTGCCAGCAGTTTAGGGACAGGGGGCTTCCTCGGCGGCTACACCTTC
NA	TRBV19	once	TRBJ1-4	CASSIGSEKLFF	TGTGCCAGTAGTATCGGTTCTGAAAAACTGTTTTTT
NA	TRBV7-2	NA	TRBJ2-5	CASSSDSRRQETQYF	TGTGCCAGCAGCTCGGACTCTCGCCGCCAAGAGACCCAGTACTTC
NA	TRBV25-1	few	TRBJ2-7	CASSEWGPEEQYF	TGTGCCAGCAGTGAATGGGGACCAGAGGAGCAGTACTTC
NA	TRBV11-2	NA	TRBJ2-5	CASSSPGAGEETQYF	TGTGCCAGCAGCTCGCCGGGGGCGGGGGAAGAGACCCAGTACTTC
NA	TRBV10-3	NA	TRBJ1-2	CAINSVLFLQANYGYTF	TGTGCCATCAATTCAGTACTGTTTTTACAAGCTAACTATGGCTACACCTTC
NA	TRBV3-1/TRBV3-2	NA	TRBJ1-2	CASSQDSRVGYTF	TGTGCCAGCAGCCAAGATAGCAGGGTTGGCTACACCTTC
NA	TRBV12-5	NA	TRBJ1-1	CASGRTSHELNTEAFF	TGTGCTAGTGGGCGGACGTCTCACGAATTGAACACTGAAGCTTTCTTT
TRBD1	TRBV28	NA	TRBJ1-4	CASSSWDSNEKLFF	TGTGCCAGCAGCTCATGGGACAGTAATGAAAAACTGTTTTTT
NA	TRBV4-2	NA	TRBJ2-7	CASSLLGVYEQYF	TGTGCCAGCAGCCTTCTGGGGGTATACGAGCAGTACTTC
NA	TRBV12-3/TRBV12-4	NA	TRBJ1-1	CASSPPGVAFF	TGTGCCAGCAGTCCGCCAGGGGTAGCTTTCTTT
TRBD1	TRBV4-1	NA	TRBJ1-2	CASSQDGQGQHYGYTF	TGCGCCAGCAGCCAAGATGGGCAGGGACAGCACTATGGCTACACCTTC
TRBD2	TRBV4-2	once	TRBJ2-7	CASSQDLAGGNYEQYF	TGTGCCAGCAGCCAAGATCTGGCGGGGGGGAACTACGAGCAGTACTTC
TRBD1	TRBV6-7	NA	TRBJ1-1	CASSYTDRANTEAFF	TGTGCCAGCAGTTACACGGACAGGGCGAACACTGAAGCTTTCTTT
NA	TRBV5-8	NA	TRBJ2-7	CASSPDGGRLYEQYF	TGTGCCAGCAGCCCGGACGGCGGACGACTCTACGAGCAGTACTTC
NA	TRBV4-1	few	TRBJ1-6	CASSNPGALNSPLHF	TGCGCCAGCAGCAACCCCGGAGCACTTAATTCACCCCTCCACTTT
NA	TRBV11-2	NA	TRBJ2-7	CASSQRQAYEQYF	TGTGCCAGCAGTCAAAGACAAGCCTACGAGCAGTACTTC
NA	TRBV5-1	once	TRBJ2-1	CASSLGGYEQFF	TGCGCCAGCAGCTTGGGGGGGTATGAGCAGTTCTTC
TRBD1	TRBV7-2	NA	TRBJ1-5	CASSSTGGGNQPQHF	TGTGCCAGCAGCTCGACAGGGGGCGGGAATCAGCCCCAGCATTTT
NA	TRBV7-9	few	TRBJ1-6	CASSLVQGGHSPLHF	TGTGCCAGCAGCTTAGTACAGGGCGGGCACTCACCCCTCCACTTT
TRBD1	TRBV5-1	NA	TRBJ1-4	CASSPRGGGATNEKLFF	TGCGCCAGCAGCCCCCGGGGAGGGGGCGCGACTAATGAAAAACTGTTTTTT
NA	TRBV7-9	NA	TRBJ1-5	CASSLESSSRGNQPQHF	TGTGCCAGCAGCTTAGAAAGCAGCAGTAGGGGCAATCAGCCCCAGCATTTT
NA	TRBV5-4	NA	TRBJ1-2	CASSLDMNYGYTF	TGTGCCAGCAGCTTGGACATGAACTATGGCTACACCTTC
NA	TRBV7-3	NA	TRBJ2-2	CASSFGPNTGELFF	TGTGCCAGCAGCTTTGGCCCGAACACCGGGGAGCTGTTTTTT
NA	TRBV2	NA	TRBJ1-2	CASNPVSIQGYTF	TGTGCCAGCAACCCAGTCTCCATTCAGGGCTACACCTTC
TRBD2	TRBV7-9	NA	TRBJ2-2	CASSLAPLLVAGRTGELFF	TGTGCCAGCAGCTTAGCGCCTCTGTTAGTAGCGGGGCGTACCGGGGAGCTGTTTTTT
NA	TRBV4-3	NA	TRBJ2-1	CASSQDQSPAYNEQFF	TGCGCCAGCAGCCAAGATCAATCCCCAGCGTACAATGAGCAGTTCTTC
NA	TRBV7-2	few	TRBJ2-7	CASSPEVGWGTDEQYF	TGTGCCAGCAGCCCGGAGGTGGGCTGGGGGACCGACGAGCAGTACTTC
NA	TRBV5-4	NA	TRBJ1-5	CASSLAGGSQPQHF	TGTGCCAGCAGCTTGGCCGGGGGTAGTCAGCCCCAGCATTTT
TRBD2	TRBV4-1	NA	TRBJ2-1	CASSQESSGGYNEQFF	TGCGCCAGCAGCCAAGAATCCAGCGGGGGTTACAATGAGCAGTTCTTC
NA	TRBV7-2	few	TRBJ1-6	CASSLVAPPNSPLHF	TGTGCCAGCAGCTTAGTGGCGCCCCCGAATTCACCCCTCCACTTT
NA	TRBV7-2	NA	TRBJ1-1	CASSARRGAPEAFF	TGTGCCAGCAGCGCCCGTAGGGGGGCCCCTGAAGCTTTCTTT
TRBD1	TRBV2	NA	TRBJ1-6	CASSGTGTGLSPLHF	TGTGCCAGCAGTGGAACCGGGACAGGGTTGTCACCCCTCCACTTT
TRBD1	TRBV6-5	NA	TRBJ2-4	CASSPGQGAGDIQYF	TGTGCCAGCAGTCCTGGACAGGGGGCTGGGGACATTCAGTACTTC
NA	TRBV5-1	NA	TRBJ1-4	CASSPTGGGEKLFF	TGCGCCAGCAGCCCTACAGGAGGAGGAGAAAAACTGTTTTTT